Listed below are T cell receptor beta chains from one sample, sequenced in a study of blood T cell repertoires in COVID-19. Repertoires were generated with immunoSEQ multiplex PCR, while TCRdb's copy carries only in-frame clones and drops some. The sample has about 120,000 clones; 82% are singletons. Sequenced input: peripheral blood. The source of these receptors is a human donor in a cohort sampled during active COVID-19. CDR3s include the opening cysteine and the closing phenylalanine or tryptophan. D genes are given only for firm matches. Clone size, where shown, is once, few, many, or a class for clones that have expanded.

V,J,size,D,CDR3,DNA
TRBV11-2,TRBJ1-6,NA,NA,CASSPSGSASPLHF,TGTGCCAGCAGCCCCTCGGGGTCCGCTTCACCCCTCCACTTT
TRBV3-1/TRBV3-2,TRBJ1-5,NA,TRBD1,CASSHRGHQPQHF,TGTGCCAGCAGCCACAGGGGGCATCAGCCCCAGCATTTT
TRBV7-8,TRBJ2-2,few,NA,CASSEGPNTGELFF,TGTGCCAGCAGCGAGGGTCCTAACACCGGGGAGCTGTTTTTT
TRBV7-9,TRBJ1-6,NA,NA,CASSFRPLAGRANSPLHF,TGTGCCAGCAGCTTTCGCCCTCTGGCCGGGAGGGCAAATTCACCCCTCCACTTT
TRBV7-9,TRBJ1-6,NA,TRBD1,CASSLDGQGASPLHF,TGTGCCAGCAGCTTAGACGGACAGGGTGCCTCACCCCTCCACTTT
TRBV20-1,TRBJ2-3,NA,TRBD2,CSARGLLTSLGTDTQYF,TGCAGTGCTCGTGGGCTTTTGACTAGCTTGGGCACAGATACGCAGTATTTT
TRBV6-4,TRBJ2-1,NA,NA,CASKGRRGGPINEQFF,TGTGCCAGCAAAGGGCGAAGGGGGGGCCCCATCAATGAGCAGTTCTTC
TRBV3-1/TRBV3-2,TRBJ2-1,NA,TRBD2,CASSPSRGGSEQFF,TGTGCCAGCAGCCCCAGCCGGGGGGGAAGTGAGCAGTTCTTC
TRBV7-2,TRBJ1-3,NA,NA,CASSSGVDGNTIYF,TGTGCCAGCAGCTCGGGGGTGGATGGAAACACCATATATTTT
TRBV7-9,TRBJ1-1,NA,NA,CASSLVGRTAFF,TGTGCCAGCAGCTTAGTGGGGCGCACTGCTTTCTTT
TRBV4-3,TRBJ1-1,NA,NA,CASSPSWGGLGNTEAFF,TGCGCCAGCAGCCCGTCTTGGGGGGGGCTCGGGAACACTGAAGCTTTCTTT
TRBV6-6,TRBJ2-7,NA,TRBD1,CASSYTDRAYEQYF,TGTGCCAGCAGTTACACGGACAGGGCGTACGAGCAGTACTTC
TRBV6-6,TRBJ1-6,NA,TRBD1,CASGGTGSNSPLHF,TGTGCCAGCGGGGGGACAGGGAGCAATTCACCCCTCCACTTT
TRBV11-3,TRBJ2-4,NA,NA,CASSLAPTGIRVIQYF,TGTGCCAGCAGCTTAGCCCCAACAGGGATTAGGGTCATTCAGTACTTC
TRBV5-4,TRBJ1-2,NA,NA,CASSPNSYLYGYTF,TGTGCCAGCAGCCCCAACAGTTACCTCTATGGCTACACCTTC
TRBV9,TRBJ2-1,NA,TRBD2,CASSVERGGAGQFF,TGTGCCAGCAGCGTAGAACGCGGGGGGGCCGGGCAGTTCTTC
TRBV19,TRBJ2-5,NA,TRBD1,CASSWTGGGKTQYF,TGTGCCAGTAGCTGGACAGGGGGCGGGAAGACCCAGTACTTC
TRBV2,TRBJ2-6,NA,NA,CASSEGGGAGANVLTF,TGTGCCAGCAGTGAAGGAGGGGGGGCCGGGGCCAACGTCCTGACTTTC
TRBV9,TRBJ2-1,NA,NA,CASSALGRGPYNEQFF,TGTGCCAGCAGCGCCCTAGGCAGGGGACCCTACAATGAGCAGTTCTTC